What follows is one TCR beta chain and its context. Its antigen is still unknown. Assay used: immunoSEQ multiplex PCR; TCRdb lists only in-frame clones, some missing. The sample gives tens of thousands of clones, around 96% of which show up once; 1.4% is in the top ten. This entry belongs to a study of cytomegalovirus exposure and HLA in healthy donors. Whole-study findings and limits: Clusters of TCRs from the first cohort tended to co-occur in the 100 to 150 validation repertoires (as a later analysis found). A few chains linked to CMV were shown in vitro to be specific for CMV antigens.

This receptor was taken from a man aged 18 to 30 in good health and CMV-seropositive. The sequencing sample was made of PBMCs.

CDR3 region: CASRISNQETQYF. CDR3 in DNA: TGCGCCAGCAGAATCTCTAACCAAGAGACCCAGTACTTC. The chain uses TRBV5-1 and TRBJ2-5, with D unresolved. Germline CDR1 is SGHRS and CDR2 is YFSETQ. V gave up 5 bases and J gave up 0 bases, with 8 bases separating them. The CDR3 totals 13 residues.